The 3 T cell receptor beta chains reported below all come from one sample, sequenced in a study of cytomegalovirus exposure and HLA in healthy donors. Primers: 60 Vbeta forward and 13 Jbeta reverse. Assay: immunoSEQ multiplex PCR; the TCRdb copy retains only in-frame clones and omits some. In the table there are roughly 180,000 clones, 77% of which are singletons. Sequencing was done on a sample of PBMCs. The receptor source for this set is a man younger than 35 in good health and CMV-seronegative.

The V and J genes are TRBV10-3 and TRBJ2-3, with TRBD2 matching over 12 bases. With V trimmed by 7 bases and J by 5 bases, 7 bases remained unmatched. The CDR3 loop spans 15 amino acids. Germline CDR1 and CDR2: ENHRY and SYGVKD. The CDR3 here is CAITTSGRSGDTQYF. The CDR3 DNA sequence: TGTGCCATCACTACTAGCGGGAGGAGTGGAGATACGCAGTATTTT.

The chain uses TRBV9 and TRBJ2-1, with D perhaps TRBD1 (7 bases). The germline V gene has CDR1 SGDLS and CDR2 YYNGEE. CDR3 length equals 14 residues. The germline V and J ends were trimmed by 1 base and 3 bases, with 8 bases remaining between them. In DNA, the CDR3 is TGTGCCAGCAGCGTACAGGGGGGCTACAATGAGCAGTTCTTC. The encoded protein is CASSVQGGYNEQFF.

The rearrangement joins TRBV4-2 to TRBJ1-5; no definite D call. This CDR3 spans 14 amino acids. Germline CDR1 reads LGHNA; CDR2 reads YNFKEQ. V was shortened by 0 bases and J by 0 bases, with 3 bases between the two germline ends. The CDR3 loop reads CASSQDFSNQPQHF. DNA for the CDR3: TGTGCCAGCAGCCAAGACTTTAGCAATCAGCCCCAGCATTTT.